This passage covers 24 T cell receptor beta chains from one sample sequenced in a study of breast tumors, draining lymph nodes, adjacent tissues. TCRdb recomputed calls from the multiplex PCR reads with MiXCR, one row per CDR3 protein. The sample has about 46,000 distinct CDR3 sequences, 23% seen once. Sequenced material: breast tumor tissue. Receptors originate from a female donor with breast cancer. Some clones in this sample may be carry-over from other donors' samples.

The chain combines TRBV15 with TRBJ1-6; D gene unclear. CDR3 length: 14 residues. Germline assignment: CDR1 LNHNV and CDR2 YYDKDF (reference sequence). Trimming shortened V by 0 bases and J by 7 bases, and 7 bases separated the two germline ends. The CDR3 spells CATSRDHVNSPLHF. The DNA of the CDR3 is TGTGCCACCAGCAGAGATCACGTGAATTCACCCCTCCACTTT.

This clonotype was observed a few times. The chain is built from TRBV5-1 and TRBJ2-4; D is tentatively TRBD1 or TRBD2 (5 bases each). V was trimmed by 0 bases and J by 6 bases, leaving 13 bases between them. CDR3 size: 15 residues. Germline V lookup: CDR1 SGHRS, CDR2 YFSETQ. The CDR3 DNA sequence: TGCGCCAGCAGCTTGGGGGACCCAGGGAGAAACATTCAGTACTTC. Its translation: CASSLGDPGRNIQYF.

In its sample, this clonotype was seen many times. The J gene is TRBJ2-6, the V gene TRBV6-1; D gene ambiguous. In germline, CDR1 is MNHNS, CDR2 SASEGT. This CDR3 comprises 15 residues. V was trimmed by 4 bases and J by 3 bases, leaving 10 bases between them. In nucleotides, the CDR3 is TGTGCCAGCAGTGTGGCAGCTTATGGGGCCAACGTCCTGACTTTC. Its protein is CASSVAAYGANVLTF.

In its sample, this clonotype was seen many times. This CDR3 reads CASSLADGGGYEQYF. The CDR3 DNA reads as TGTGCCAGCAGCTTAGCGGACGGGGGCGGCTACGAGCAGTACTTC. The J gene is TRBJ2-7, the V gene TRBV7-9, with D perhaps being TRBD1 or TRBD2 (6 bases each). The CDR3 extends over 15 amino acids. Germline values: CDR1 SEHNR, CDR2 FQNEAQ (reference sequence). V was clipped by 0 bases and J by 3 bases, with 12 bases between them.

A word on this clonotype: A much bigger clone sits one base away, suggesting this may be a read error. In DNA form, the CDR3 reads TGCAGTGCTTACGGGAGCTACAATGAGCACTTCTTC. As protein: CSAYGSYNEHFF. This rearrangement joins TRBV20-1 to TRBJ2-1; possible D gene TRBD2, 6 bases. The CDR3 runs 12 residues. Germline CDR1 is DFQATT and CDR2 is SNEGSKA (reference sequence).

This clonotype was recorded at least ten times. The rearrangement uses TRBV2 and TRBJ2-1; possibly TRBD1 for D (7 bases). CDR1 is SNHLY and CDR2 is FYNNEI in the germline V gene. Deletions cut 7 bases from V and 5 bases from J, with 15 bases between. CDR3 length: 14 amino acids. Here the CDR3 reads CASIEQGRHNEQFF. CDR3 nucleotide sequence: TGTGCCAGCATCGAACAGGGGAGGCACAATGAGCAGTTCTTC.

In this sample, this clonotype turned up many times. The CDR3 is CASSFWLAGSETQYF. CDR3 nucleotides: TGTGCCAGCAGCTTCTGGCTAGCGGGGAGTGAGACCCAGTACTTC. The chain is built from TRBV5-8 and TRBJ2-5, with TRBD2 identical over 9 bases. Germline lookup yields CDR1 SGHTS and CDR2 YDEGEE. The CDR3 is 15 amino acids. J gave up 5 bases and V 2 bases, and 7 bases lay outside the gene matches.

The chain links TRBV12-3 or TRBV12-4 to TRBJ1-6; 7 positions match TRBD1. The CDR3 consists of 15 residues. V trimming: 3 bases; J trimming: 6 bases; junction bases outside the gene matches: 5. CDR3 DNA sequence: TGTGCCAGCAGTTTTTTGCAGGGGGGTAATTCACCCCTCCACTTT. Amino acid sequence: CASSFLQGGNSPLHF.

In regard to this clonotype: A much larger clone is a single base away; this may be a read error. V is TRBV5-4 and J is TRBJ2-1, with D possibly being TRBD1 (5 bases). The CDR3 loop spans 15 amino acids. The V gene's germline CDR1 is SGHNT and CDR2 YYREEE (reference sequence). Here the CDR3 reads CASSPNRGNYNEQLF. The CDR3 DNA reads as TGTGCCAGCAGCCCTAATAGGGGTAACTACAATGAGCAGCTCTTC. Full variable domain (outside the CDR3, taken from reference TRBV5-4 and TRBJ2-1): ETGVTQSPTHLIKTRGQQVTLRCSSQSGHNTVSWYQQALGQGPQFIFQYYREEENGRGNFPPRFSGLQFPNYSSELNVNALELDDSALYLCASSPNRGNYNEQLFGPGTRLTVL.

The CDR3 nucleotides read TGCAGCGTGGGGGGAGGCGATGAGCAGTTCTTC. This encodes CSVGGGDEQFF. The chain uses TRBV29-1 and TRBJ2-1; tentative D call: TRBD2 (6 bases). V shed 6 bases and J shed 8 bases, with 11 bases lying between them. The length of the CDR3 is 11 residues. Germline V lookup: CDR1 SQVTM, CDR2 ANQGSEA.

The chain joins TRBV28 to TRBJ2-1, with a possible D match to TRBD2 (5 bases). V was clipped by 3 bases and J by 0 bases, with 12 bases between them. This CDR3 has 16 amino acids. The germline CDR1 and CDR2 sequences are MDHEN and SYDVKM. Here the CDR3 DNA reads TGTGCCAGCAGTTTGGCTAGCCTGAGCTCCTACAATGAGCAGTTCTTC. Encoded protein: CASSLASLSSYNEQFF.

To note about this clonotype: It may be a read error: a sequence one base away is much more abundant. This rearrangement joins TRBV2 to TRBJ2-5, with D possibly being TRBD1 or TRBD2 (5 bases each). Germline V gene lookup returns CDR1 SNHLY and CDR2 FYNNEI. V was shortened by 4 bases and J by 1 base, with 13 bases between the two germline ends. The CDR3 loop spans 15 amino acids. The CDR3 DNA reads TGTGCCAGCAGTGGTTCCCCAGGGAGCCAAGAGACCCAGTACTTC. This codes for CASSGSPGSQETQYF.

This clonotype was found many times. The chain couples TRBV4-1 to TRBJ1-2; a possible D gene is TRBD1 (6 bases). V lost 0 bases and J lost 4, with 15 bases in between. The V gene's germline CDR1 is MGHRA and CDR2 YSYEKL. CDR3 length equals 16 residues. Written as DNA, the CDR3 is TGCGCCAGCAGCCAAGAAAAGGACAGTAACCTCTATGGCTACACCTTC. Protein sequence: CASSQEKDSNLYGYTF.

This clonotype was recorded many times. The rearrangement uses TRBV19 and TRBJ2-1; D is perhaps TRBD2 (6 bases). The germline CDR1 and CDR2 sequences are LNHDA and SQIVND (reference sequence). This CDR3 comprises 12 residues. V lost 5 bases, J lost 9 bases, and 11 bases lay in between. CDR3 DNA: TGTGCCAGTAGTGCGGGATGGGGTGAGCAGTTCTTC. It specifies CASSAGWGEQFF.

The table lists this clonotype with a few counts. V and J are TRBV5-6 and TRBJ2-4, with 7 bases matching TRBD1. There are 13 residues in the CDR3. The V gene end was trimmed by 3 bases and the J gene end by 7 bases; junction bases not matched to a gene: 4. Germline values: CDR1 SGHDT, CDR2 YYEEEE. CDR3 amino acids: CASSSTGRNIQYF. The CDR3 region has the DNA TGTGCCAGCAGCTCGACAGGGCGGAACATTCAGTACTTC. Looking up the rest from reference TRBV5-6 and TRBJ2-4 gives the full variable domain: DAGVTQSPTHLIKTRGQQVTLRCSPKSGHDTVSWYQQALGQGPQFIFQYYEEEERQRGNFPDRFSGHQFPNYSSELNVNALLLGDSALYLCASSSTGRNIQYFGAGTRLSVL.

The CDR3 protein is CASTLTALYTEAFF. CDR3 nucleotides: TGTGCCAGTACCCTGACAGCCCTCTACACTGAAGCTTTCTTT. The chain couples TRBV19 to TRBJ1-1; a possible D gene is TRBD1 (5 bases). This CDR3 has 14 residues. The V end was cut by 7 bases, the J end by 3 bases, with 15 bases between. CDR1 and CDR2 (germline): LNHDA, SQIVND (reference sequence).

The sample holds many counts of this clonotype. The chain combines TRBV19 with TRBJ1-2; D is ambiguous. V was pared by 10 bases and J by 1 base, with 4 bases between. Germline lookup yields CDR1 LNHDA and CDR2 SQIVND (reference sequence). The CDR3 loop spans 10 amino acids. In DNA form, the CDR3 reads TGTGCCACCTATAACTATGGCTACACCTTC. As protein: CATYNYGYTF.

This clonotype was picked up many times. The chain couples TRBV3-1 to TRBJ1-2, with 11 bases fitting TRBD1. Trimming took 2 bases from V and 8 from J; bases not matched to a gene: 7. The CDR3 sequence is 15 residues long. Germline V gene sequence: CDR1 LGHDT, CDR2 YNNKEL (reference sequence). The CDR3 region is CASSQWGQGVRGYTF. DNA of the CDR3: TGTGCCAGCAGCCAATGGGGACAGGGGGTCCGAGGCTACACCTTC.

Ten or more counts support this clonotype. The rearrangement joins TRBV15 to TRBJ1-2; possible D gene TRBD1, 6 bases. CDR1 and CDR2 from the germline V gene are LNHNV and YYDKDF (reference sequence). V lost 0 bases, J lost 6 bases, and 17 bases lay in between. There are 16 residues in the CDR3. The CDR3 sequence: CATSRDPKGGGDGYTF. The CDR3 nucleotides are TGTGCCACCAGCAGAGATCCTAAAGGGGGAGGTGATGGCTACACCTTC.

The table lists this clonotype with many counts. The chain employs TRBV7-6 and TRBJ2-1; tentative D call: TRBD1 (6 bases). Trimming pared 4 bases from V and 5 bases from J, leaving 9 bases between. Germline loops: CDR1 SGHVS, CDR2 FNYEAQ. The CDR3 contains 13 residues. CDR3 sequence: CASSSRTDNEQFF. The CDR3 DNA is TGTGCCAGCAGCTCCCGGACAGACAATGAGCAGTTCTTC. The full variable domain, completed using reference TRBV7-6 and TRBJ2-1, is GAGVSQSPRYKVTKRGQDVALRCDPISGHVSLYWYRQALGQGPEFLTYFNYEAQQDKSGLPNDRFSAERPEGSISTLTIQRTEQRDSAMYRCASSSRTDNEQFFGPGTRLTVL.

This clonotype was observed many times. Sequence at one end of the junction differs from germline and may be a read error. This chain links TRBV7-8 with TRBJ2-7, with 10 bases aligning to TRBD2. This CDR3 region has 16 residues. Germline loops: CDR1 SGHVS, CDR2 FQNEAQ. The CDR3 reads CASSLVKRTSGGLYRF. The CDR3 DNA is TGTGCCAGCAGCTTAGTTAAGCGGACTAGCGGAGGCCTTTACCGCTTC. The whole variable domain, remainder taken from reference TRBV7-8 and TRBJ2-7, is GAGVSQSPRYKVAKRGQDVALRCDPISGHVSLFWYQQALGQGPEFLTYFQNEAQLDKSGLPSDRFFAERPEGSVSTLKIQRTQQEDSAVYLCASSLVKRTSGGLYRFGPGTRLTVT.

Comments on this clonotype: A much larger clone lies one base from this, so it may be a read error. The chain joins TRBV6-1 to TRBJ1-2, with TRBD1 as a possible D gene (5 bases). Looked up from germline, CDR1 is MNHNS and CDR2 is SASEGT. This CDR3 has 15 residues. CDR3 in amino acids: CASRPRDAYNYGCTF. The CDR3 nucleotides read TGTGCCAGCAGACCCCGGGACGCTTATAACTATGGCTGCACCTTC.

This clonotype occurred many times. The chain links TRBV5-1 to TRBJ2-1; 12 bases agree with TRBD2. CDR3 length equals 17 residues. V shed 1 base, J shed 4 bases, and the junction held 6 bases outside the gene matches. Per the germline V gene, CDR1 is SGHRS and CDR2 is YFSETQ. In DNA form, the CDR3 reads TGCGCCAGCAGCTTGCGTCCGACTAGCGGGGGATACAATGAGCAGTTCTTC. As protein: CASSLRPTSGGYNEQFF.

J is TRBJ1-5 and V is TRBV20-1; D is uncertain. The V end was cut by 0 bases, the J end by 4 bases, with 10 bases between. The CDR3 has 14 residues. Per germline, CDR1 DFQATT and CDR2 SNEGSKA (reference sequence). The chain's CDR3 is CSARDQPGNQPQHF. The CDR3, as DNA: TGCAGTGCTAGAGATCAGCCGGGAAATCAGCCCCAGCATTTT.